This is a list of T cell receptor beta chains from one sample in a study of CD8+ T cells in alopecia areata. Clones were sequenced by immunoSEQ multiplex PCR, and TCRdb holds only the in-frame ones, with some missing. The profile shows around 200,000 clones, 63% of them singletons. This material consisted of CD4+ T cells sorted from blood, taken at week 0. The receptor source for this set is a human donor with alopecia areata. Both conserved end residues are part of each CDR3. D genes are given only for firm matches. Only some rows state a clone size, as once, few, many or a class for expanded clones.

>TRBJ2-7|-|-|TRBV7-6
TGTGCCAGCAGCTTAGTCGGGGGCGGGGTCGGCGAGCAGTACTTC
CASSLVGGGVGEQYF
>TRBJ1-2|-|-|TRBV4-3
TGCGCCAGCAGCCAAGATCAGGCGGGAGCAATCTATGGCTACACCTTC
CASSQDQAGAIYGYTF
>TRBJ2-2|-|TRBD1|TRBV7-2
TGTGCCAGCAGCTTCGACAGGGCAGGGAACACCGGGGAGCTGTTTTTT
CASSFDRAGNTGELFF
>TRBJ1-2|-|TRBD1|TRBV15
TGTGCCACCAGCGTCGGGACAGGGCTTAACTATGGCTACACCTTC
CATSVGTGLNYGYTF
>TRBJ2-1|once|-|TRBV10-3
TGTGCCACCCAGAACGGACCTAATGAGCAGTTCTTC
CATQNGPNEQFF
>TRBJ2-7|few|-|TRBV29-1
TGCAGCGTTGAGGCTATAAGGGGTGGGGAGCAGTACTTC
CSVEAIRGGEQYF
>TRBJ2-1|few|-|TRBV30
TGTGCCTGTAAGACAGCGACCAGCTCCTACAATGAGCAGTTCTTC
CACKTATSSYNEQFF
>TRBJ1-6|-|TRBD1|TRBV30
TGTGCCGCAATACCGACAGGGAATTTAGCTTCACCCCTCCACTTT
CAAIPTGNLASPLHF
>TRBJ2-7|-|-|TRBV27
TGTGCCAGCAGTTTTGACAGGGAGGGCTACGAGCAGTACTTC
CASSFDREGYEQYF
>TRBJ2-1|once|TRBD2|TRBV5-1
TGCGCCAGCAGCCAGCGGGGGGCGGGTGAGCAGTTCTTC
CASSQRGAGEQFF
>TRBJ1-5|-|TRBD1|TRBV29-1
TGCAGCGTTGGGGACAGACGCAATCAGCCCCAGCATTTT
CSVGDRRNQPQHF
>TRBJ2-5|-|-|TRBV15
TGTGCCACCAGCAGAGATGCGGGGAAACAAGAGACCCAGTACTTC
CATSRDAGKQETQYF
>TRBJ1-5|-|-|TRBV7-9
TGTGCCAGCAGCTTAGATCCCAATCAGCCCCAGCATTTT
CASSLDPNQPQHF
>TRBJ2-5|-|-|TRBV7-2
TGTGCCAGCAGCTTACAAGCCACCCGTTGGCGAGAGACCCAGTACTTC
CASSLQATRWRETQYF
>TRBJ1-1|-|-|TRBV2
TGTGCCAGCAGAGGACAGCCAAACACTGAAGCTTTCTTT
CASRGQPNTEAFF
>TRBJ2-1|-|TRBD2|TRBV29-1
TGCAGCGTTGCCTTTAGAGCGGGGGGGCAGTTCTTC
CSVAFRAGGQFF
>TRBJ1-3|-|-|TRBV30
TGTGCCTGGGACCGACCACCTTTGGACACCATATATTTT
CAWDRPPLDTIYF
>TRBJ2-6|-|-|TRBV27
TGTGCCAGCAGTTCAGGGGCCAACGTCCTGACTTTC
CASSSGANVLTF
>TRBJ2-5|-|TRBD2|TRBV27
TGTGCCAGCAGCAAGACTAGCGGGGGAAGGAAGACCCAGTACTTC
CASSKTSGGRKTQYF
>TRBJ2-1|-|-|TRBV5-1
TGCGCCAGCAGCCCTCTAGATCCCAATGAGCAGTTCTTC
CASSPLDPNEQFF
>TRBJ1-5|-|TRBD1|TRBV30
TGTGCCTGGAGTCTAGGACAGGGGGAACAGCCCCAGCATTTT
CAWSLGQGEQPQHF
>TRBJ1-2|-|-|TRBV29-1
TGCAGCGTTGACAGGGGAGCCTATGGCTACACCTTC
CSVDRGAYGYTF
>TRBJ1-1|few|-|TRBV30
TGTGCCTGGAGTGCATGGGGGAACACTGAAGCTTTCTTT
CAWSAWGNTEAFF
>TRBJ1-2|few|-|TRBV6-5
TGTGCCAGCAGTTACTCACCAGGCGATAACTATGGCTACACCTTC
CASSYSPGDNYGYTF
>TRBJ1-5|once|-|TRBV7-2
TGTGCCAGCAGCTTAGTCGGCAGCTTAAATCAGCCCCAGCATTTT
CASSLVGSLNQPQHF
>TRBJ2-7|-|TRBD1|TRBV18
TGTGCCAGCTCACCACCGATTAGGACAGGGGAGTACGAGCAGTACTTC
CASSPPIRTGEYEQYF
>TRBJ2-1|few|TRBD1|TRBV7-8
TGTGCCAGCAGCCCGATGGGGACAGTCGTCGGAAATGAGCAGTTCTTC
CASSPMGTVVGNEQFF
>TRBJ2-7|-|TRBD1|TRBV14
TGTGCCAGCAGCCAAAGCGGGACAGGGGCCGAGCAGTACTTC
CASSQSGTGAEQYF